This T cell receptor beta chain appears in the sequencing data of a study of cytomegalovirus exposure and HLA in healthy donors. Study-wide results and limits: When presence/absence was analysed, sequencing depth was taken to be roughly uniform across donors. A few CMV-associated chains were confirmed in vitro to be specific for CMV antigens. In an earlier analysis, about 87% or about 30%: the productive usage of most TCR beta V segments.

A multiplex PCR was run with 60 Vbeta primers and 13 Jbeta primers. Original data processing: Later, an analysis found some 80 million unique TCR beta chains, and roughly 10 million of these were shared. Generated by immunoSEQ multiplex PCR, the TCRdb table keeps only in-frame clones and is missing some. The D gene and trimming were derived from the DNA, and the V and J assignments and clone size from that table. The table lists under 200,000 clones, roughly 12% of them singletons, with approximately 7.8% in the top ten. This clone has just a few counts. As yet, its antigen is unknown. The sequenced sample consisted of PBMCs. The sequence was collected from a man aged 45-65 years in good health and CMV-seropositive.

The CDR3 spells CASSLKRTAGEPQHF. The CDR3 coding sequence is TGTGCCAGCAGCTTAAAGCGGACGGCTGGGGAGCCCCAGCATTTT. The chain carries TRBV7-2 and TRBJ1-5; D is uncertain. V was clipped by 2 bases and J by 8 bases, with 16 bases between them. The germline gives CDR1 SGHTA, CDR2 FQGNSA. The length of the CDR3 is 15 residues.